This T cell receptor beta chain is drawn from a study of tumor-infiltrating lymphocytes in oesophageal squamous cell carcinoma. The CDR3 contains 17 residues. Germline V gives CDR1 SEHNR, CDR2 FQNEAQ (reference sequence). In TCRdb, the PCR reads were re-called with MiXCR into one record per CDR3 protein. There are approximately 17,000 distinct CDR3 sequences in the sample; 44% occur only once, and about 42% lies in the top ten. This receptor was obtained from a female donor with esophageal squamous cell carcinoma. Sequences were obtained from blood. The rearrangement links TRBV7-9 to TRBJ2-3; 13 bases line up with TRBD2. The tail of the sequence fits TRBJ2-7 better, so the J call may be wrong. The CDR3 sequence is CASSRSELAGGHNEQYF. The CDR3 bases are TGTGCCAGCAGTCGCAGCGAACTAGCGGGAGGGCACAATGAGCAGTACTTC.